What follows are 18 T cell receptor beta chains derived from one specimen sequenced in a study of cytomegalovirus exposure and HLA in healthy donors. Generated by immunoSEQ multiplex PCR, the TCRdb table keeps only in-frame clones and is missing some. Seen here are 250,000 to 400,000 clones, approximately 86% observed once, and the top ten hold approximately 0.95%. Input material: PBMCs. Source of these receptors: a man aged 25 to 40 in good health and CMV-seronegative.

This clone came up once. This chain uses TRBV5-5 with TRBJ2-7; 10 bases align to TRBD1. V lost 5 bases, J lost 3 bases, and 14 bases stayed unmatched. The CDR3 loop spans 17 amino acids. Germline V gives CDR1 SGHKS, CDR2 YYEKEE (reference sequence). The CDR3 DNA reads TGTGCCAGCAGTATACTTCCCGGGACAGGGGATCGCTACGAGCAGTACTTC. Its translation is CASSILPGTGDRYEQYF.

The V call is TRBV10-3, the J call TRBJ2-7; 7 nucleotides match TRBD2. J lost 2 bases, V lost 4 bases, and 8 bases had no gene match. CDR3 length equals 15 residues. Germline CDR1 reads ENHRY; CDR2 reads SYGVKD. The CDR3: CAISGFGGKTYEQYF. CDR3 nucleotides: TGTGCCATCAGTGGATTCGGGGGGAAAACCTACGAGCAGTACTTC.

The table lists this clone with a few counts. The rearrangement joins TRBV19 to TRBJ1-2, with D maybe TRBD1 (5 bases). The CDR3 sequence is 13 residues long. Germline CDR1 is LNHDA and CDR2 is SQIVND (reference sequence). V gave up 1 base and J gave up 8 bases, with 11 bases separating them. CDR3 residues: CASSIGGARGYTF. The CDR3 DNA reads TGTGCCAGTAGTATAGGGGGCGCGAGGGGCTACACCTTC.

This chain connects TRBV7-9 to TRBJ2-7, with D perhaps matching TRBD1 (6 bases). Trimming stripped 0 bases from V and 6 bases from J, with 21 bases between. Germline lookup yields CDR1 SEHNR and CDR2 FQNEAQ (reference sequence). This CDR3 spans 17 amino acids. CDR3 sequence: CASSLAQLRDRKGEQYF. The CDR3 region has the DNA TGTGCCAGCAGCTTAGCACAGCTGCGAGACAGGAAGGGCGAGCAGTACTTC.

V and J are TRBV19 and TRBJ2-3; D might be TRBD1 (6 bases). The CDR3 is 16 amino acids. Germline CDR1 LNHDA, CDR2 SQIVND (reference sequence). Trimming stripped 4 bases from V and 3 bases from J, with 17 bases between. CDR3 region: CASSNPRTEITDTQYF. The DNA for the CDR3 is TGTGCCAGTAGTAATCCTCGGACAGAGATTACAGATACGCAGTATTTT.

The J gene is TRBJ2-1, the V gene TRBV12-5; D perhaps matches TRBD1 (5 bases). Germline-derived CDR1 and CDR2 are LGHNT and FRNRAP. The ends were cut back, 0 bases at V and 6 bases at J, with 12 bases in the middle. The CDR3 covers 15 residues. CDR3 nucleotides: TGTGCTAGTGGTTTGGTACCTGGGGCCCTCAATGAGCAGTTCTTC. Amino acids: CASGLVPGALNEQFF. Full variable domain (remainder filled in from reference TRBV12-5 and TRBJ2-1): DARVTQTPRHKVTEMGQEVTMRCQPILGHNTVFWYRQTMMQGLELLAYFRNRAPLDDSGMPKDRFSAEMPDATLATLKIQPSEPRDSAVYFCASGLVPGALNEQFFGPGTRLTVL.

Concerning this clone itself: In the same sample, other DNA sequences code for this CDR3. The chain is built from TRBV7-2 and TRBJ2-2; 13 nucleotides agree with TRBD2. This CDR3 is 17 amino acids long. J lost 1 base, V lost 1 base, and 0 bases had no gene match. Per the germline V gene, CDR1 is SGHTA and CDR2 is FQGNSA. The CDR3: CASSLGLAGGNTGELFF. The CDR3 DNA reads TGTGCCAGCAGCTTAGGACTAGCGGGGGGGAACACCGGGGAGCTGTTTTTT.

This clone appeared a single time. The genes are TRBV6-5 and TRBJ2-3; no clear D. The V end was cut by 2 bases, the J end by 3 bases, with 9 bases between. Germline CDR1 and CDR2: MNHEY and SVGAGI. This CDR3 comprises 14 residues. Here the CDR3 reads CASSYKSFTDTQYF. The DNA of the CDR3 is TGTGCCAGCAGTTACAAGAGTTTTACAGATACGCAGTATTTT.

The sample holds one count of this clone. The gene calls are TRBV29-1 and TRBJ2-2; 7 bases fit TRBD1. The CDR3 runs 14 residues. Germline CDR1 is SQVTM and CDR2 is ANQGSEA. V shed 4 bases and J 2 bases; nucleotides not matched to a gene: 4. Here the CDR3 reads CSVGAGGNTGELFF. For the CDR3, the DNA is TGCAGCGTTGGGGCAGGGGGAAACACCGGGGAGCTGTTTTTT.

This sequence joins TRBV5-4 and TRBJ1-2, with TRBD1 identical over 11 bases. This CDR3 comprises 15 residues. V lost 5 bases, J lost 4 bases, and 7 bases stayed unmatched. CDR1 is SGHNT and CDR2 is YYREEE in the germline V gene (reference sequence). CDR3 nucleotides: TGTGCCAGCAGTCCGAGGACAGGGGGCATCTATGGCTACACCTTC. Protein: CASSPRTGGIYGYTF. The full variable domain, rest sourced from reference TRBV5-4 and TRBJ1-2, is ETGVTQSPTHLIKTRGQQVTLRCSSQSGHNTVSWYQQALGQGPQFIFQYYREEENGRGNFPPRFSGLQFPNYSSELNVNALELDDSALYLCASSPRTGGIYGYTFGSGTRLTVV.

The chain uses TRBV4-1 and TRBJ1-1; D not resolved. Trimming shortened V by 8 bases and J by 10 bases, and 32 bases separated the two germline ends. The CDR3 loop spans 17 amino acids. Germline-derived CDR1 and CDR2 are MGHRA and YSYEKL. The DNA of the CDR3 is TGCGCCAGCCGGTCGCGGCAGGAGGTTGGGAAGTTTGCTGGAGCTTTCTTT. This sequence encodes CASRSRQEVGKFAGAFF.

V usage is TRBV7-2 and J usage is TRBJ1-2; D is unclear. CDR1 and CDR2 from the germline V gene are SGHTA and FQGNSA. This CDR3 is built from 13 residues. V lost 2 bases and J lost 10, with 14 bases in between. CDR3: CASSLNAQQAYTF. The CDR3 DNA reads TGTGCCAGCAGCTTAAATGCACAGCAAGCCTACACCTTC.

The V call is TRBV29-1, the J call TRBJ2-5, with 10 bases that match TRBD2. Germline-derived CDR1 and CDR2 are SQVTM and ANQGSEA. The CDR3 loop spans 14 amino acids. Trimming took 2 bases from V and 5 from J; bases not matched to a gene: 5. This CDR3 is CSVELAGGPETQYF. CDR3 in DNA: TGCAGCGTTGAATTAGCGGGGGGCCCGGAGACCCAGTACTTC. Variable domain in full (rest from reference TRBV29-1 and TRBJ2-5): SAVISQKPSRDICQRGTSLTIQCQVDSQVTMMFWYRQQPGQSLTLIATANQGSEATYESGFVIDKFPISRPNLTFSTLTVSNMSPEDSSIYLCSVELAGGPETQYFGPGTRLLVL.

This clone was observed at least ten times. The chain combines TRBV10-3 with TRBJ1-2; D not resolved. CDR1 and CDR2 from the germline V gene are ENHRY and SYGVKD. The CDR3 sequence is 14 residues long. The germline V and J ends were trimmed by 2 bases and 6 bases, with 13 bases remaining between them. The CDR3 coding sequence is TGTGCCATCAGTGAGGAGGGCAGTCGTAATGGCTACACCTTC. Amino acids: CAISEEGSRNGYTF.

The J gene is TRBJ2-3, the V gene TRBV5-5; 8 bases match TRBD2. Looked up from germline, CDR1 is SGHKS and CDR2 is YYEKEE (reference sequence). The CDR3 is 14 amino acids. V shed 6 bases, J shed 6 bases, and the junction held 9 bases outside the gene matches. CDR3 nucleotide sequence: TGTGCCAGCATACGGGGGGGCGGACTGGATACGCAGTATTTT. It specifies CASIRGGGLDTQYF.

About this clone: Other DNA sequences in the sample encode the same CDR3. The chain uses TRBV7-9 and TRBJ1-2; tentative D call: TRBD1 (5 bases). The CDR3 totals 14 residues. The V gene lost 0 bases and the J gene lost 4 bases, with 9 bases spanning the gap. Germline V gives CDR1 SEHNR, CDR2 FQNEAQ (reference sequence). CDR3 protein: CASSLAGGVYGYTF. Written as DNA, the CDR3 is TGTGCCAGCAGCTTAGCAGGAGGGGTCTATGGCTACACCTTC.

The chain has TRBV5-1 and TRBJ1-2, with 7 bases fitting TRBD1. The CDR3 sequence is 14 residues long. Germline CDR1 and CDR2: SGHRS and YFSETQ. Unmatched junction bases numbered 4, after V lost 3 bases and J lost 2 bases. The CDR3: CASSSGTENYGYTF. CDR3 bases: TGCGCCAGCAGCTCAGGGACAGAAAACTATGGCTACACCTTC.

This clone was seen a handful of times. The chain employs TRBV6-1 and TRBJ2-5; 12 bases agree with TRBD2. The CDR3 length is 15 residues. V lost 10 bases to trimming and J lost 5 bases; unmatched junction nucleotides: 11. CDR1 and CDR2 (germline): MNHNS, SASEGT. CDR3 in amino acids: CATLPGLAGPETQYF. The DNA of the CDR3 is TGTGCCACCCTACCCGGACTAGCGGGGCCGGAGACCCAGTACTTC.